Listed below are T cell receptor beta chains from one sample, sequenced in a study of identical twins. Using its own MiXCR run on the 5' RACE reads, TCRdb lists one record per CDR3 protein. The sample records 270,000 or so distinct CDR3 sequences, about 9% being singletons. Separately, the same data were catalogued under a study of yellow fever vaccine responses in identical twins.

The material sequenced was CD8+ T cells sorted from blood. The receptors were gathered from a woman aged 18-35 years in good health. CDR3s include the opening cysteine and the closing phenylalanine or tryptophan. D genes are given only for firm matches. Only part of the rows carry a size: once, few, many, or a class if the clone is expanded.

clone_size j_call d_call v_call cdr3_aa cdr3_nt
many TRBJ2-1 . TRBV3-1 CASSQDPPNEQFF TGTGCCAGCAGCCAAGATCCTCCAAATGAGCAGTTCTTC
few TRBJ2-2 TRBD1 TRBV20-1 CSARDVGFADRSELFF TGCAGTGCTAGAGATGTGGGATTCGCGGACAGGTCGGAGCTGTTTTTT
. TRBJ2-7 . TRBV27 CASSWTPDAYEQYF TGTGCCAGCAGTTGGACACCTGATGCCTACGAGCAGTACTTC
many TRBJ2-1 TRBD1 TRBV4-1 CASSQDRVLYNEQFF TGCGCCAGCAGCCAGGACAGGGTCTTATACAATGAGCAGTTCTTC
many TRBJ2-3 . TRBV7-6 CASSLGIGTDTQYF TGTGCCAGCAGCTTAGGGATTGGCACAGATACGCAGTATTTT
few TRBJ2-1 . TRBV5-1 CASSLAADEQFF TGCGCCAGCAGCTTGGCGGCGGATGAGCAGTTCTTC
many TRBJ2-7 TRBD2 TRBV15 CATASGGGGYEQYF TGTGCCACCGCTAGCGGGGGCGGAGGCTACGAGCAGTACTTC
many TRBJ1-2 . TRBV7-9 CASSLGPGPNYGYTF TGTGCCAGCAGCTTAGGACCAGGCCCAAACTATGGCTACACCTTC
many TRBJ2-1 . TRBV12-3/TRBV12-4 CASSSGLSNNEQFF TGTGCCAGCAGCTCCGGACTGTCCAACAATGAGCAGTTCTTC
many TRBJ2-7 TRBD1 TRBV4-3 CASSQDRGQSPYEQYF TGCGCCAGCAGCCAAGATCGGGGACAGTCCCCCTACGAGCAGTACTTC
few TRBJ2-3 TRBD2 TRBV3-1 CASSLSGLAGGLVDTQYF TGTGCCAGCAGCCTCTCCGGACTAGCGGGGGGGCTGGTAGATACGCAGTATTTT
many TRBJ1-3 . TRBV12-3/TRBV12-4 CASSSGNTIYF TGTGCCAGCAGTTCGGGAAACACCATATATTTT
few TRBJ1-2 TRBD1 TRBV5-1 CASSGQGAEGYGYTF TGCGCCAGCAGCGGACAGGGGGCAGAGGGCTATGGCTACACCTTC
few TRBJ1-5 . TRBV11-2 CASSAGAGTNQPQHF TGTGCCAGCAGCGCTGGGGCGGGGACCAATCAGCCCCAGCATTTT
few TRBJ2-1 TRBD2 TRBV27 CASSLWLAGANEQFF TGTGCCAGCAGTTTATGGCTAGCGGGGGCCAATGAGCAGTTCTTC
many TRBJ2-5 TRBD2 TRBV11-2 CASSLDLTGGPQETQYF TGTGCCAGCAGCTTAGATCTGACGGGGGGGCCTCAAGAGACCCAGTACTTC
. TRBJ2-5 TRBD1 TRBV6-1 CASRTGTGGLLGETQYF TGTGCCAGCAGAACCGGGACAGGGGGCCTCTTAGGGGAGACCCAGTACTTC
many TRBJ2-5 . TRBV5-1 CASSYTGQTQETQYF TGCGCCAGCAGCTATACCGGACAGACACAAGAGACCCAGTACTTC
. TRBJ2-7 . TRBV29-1 CSVEALNSYEQYF TGCAGCGTTGAGGCCCTCAACTCCTACGAGCAGTACTTC
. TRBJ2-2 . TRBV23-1 CASSHGPTTGELFF TGCGCCAGCAGTCATGGCCCCACCACCGGGGAGCTGTTTTTT
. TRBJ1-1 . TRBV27 CASSPSVGDMNTEAFF TGTGCCAGCAGCCCTAGCGTGGGGGACATGAACACTGAAGCTTTCTTT
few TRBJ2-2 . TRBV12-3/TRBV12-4 CASSPLGAELFF TGTGCCAGCAGTCCCCTGGGGGCGGAGCTGTTTTTT
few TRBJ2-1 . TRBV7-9 CASSLFGGRDEQFF TGTGCCAGCAGCTTATTCGGGGGTCGGGACGAGCAGTTCTTC
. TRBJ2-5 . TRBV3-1 CASSQEGWGTQETQYF TGTGCCAGCAGCCAAGAAGGATGGGGTACACAAGAGACCCAGTACTTC
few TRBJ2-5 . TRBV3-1 CASSRDMQETQYF TGTGCCAGCAGCCGGGACATGCAAGAGACCCAGTACTTC
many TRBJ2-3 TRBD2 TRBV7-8 CASSFSGGATDTQYF TGTGCCAGCAGCTTTAGCGGGGGGGCAACAGATACGCAGTATTTT
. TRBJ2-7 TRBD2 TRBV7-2 CASSLLAGGPMDEQYF TGTGCCAGCAGCTTACTAGCGGGAGGGCCTATGGACGAGCAGTACTTC
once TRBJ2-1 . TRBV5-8 CASTTAAYNEQFF TGTGCCAGCACGACGGCCGCTTACAATGAGCAGTTCTTC
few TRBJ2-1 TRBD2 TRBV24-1 CATSDPVSGSVDEQFF TGTGCCACCAGTGATCCGGTTAGCGGGAGTGTTGATGAGCAGTTCTTC
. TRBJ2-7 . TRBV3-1 CASSPTLSEQYF TGTGCCAGCAGCCCGACCTTGAGCGAGCAGTACTTC
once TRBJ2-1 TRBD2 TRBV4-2 CASSQDLTLAGLNEQFF TGTGCCAGCAGCCAAGATTTAACGCTAGCGGGACTCAATGAGCAGTTCTTC
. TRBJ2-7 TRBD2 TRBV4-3 CASSQERSGSGSSYEQYF TGCGCCAGCAGCCAAGAACGAAGCGGGAGCGGGAGCTCCTACGAGCAGTACTTC
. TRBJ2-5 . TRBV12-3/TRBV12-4 CASSNLQGTLQETQYF TGTGCCAGCAGTAACCTACAGGGTACCCTTCAAGAGACCCAGTACTTC
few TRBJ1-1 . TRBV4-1 CASSQEGRGDTEAFF TGCGCCAGCAGCCAAGAAGGAAGAGGGGACACTGAAGCTTTCTTT
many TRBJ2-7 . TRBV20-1 CSARVRASYEQYF TGCAGTGCTAGAGTGCGGGCGTCCTACGAGCAGTACTTC
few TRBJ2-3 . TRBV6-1 CASSELEDTQYF TGTGCCAGCAGTGAACTCGAAGATACGCAGTATTTT
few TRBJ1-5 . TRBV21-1 CASSSLYRGSGNQPQHF TGTGCCAGCAGCAGCCTATACAGGGGGTCGGGCAATCAGCCCCAGCATTTT
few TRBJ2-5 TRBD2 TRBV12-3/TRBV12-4 CASSFGLAEQETQYF TGTGCCAGCAGTTTCGGACTAGCGGAGCAAGAGACCCAGTACTTC
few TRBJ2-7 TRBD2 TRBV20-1 CSARGLAGVLSTTYEQYF TGCAGTGCTAGGGGACTAGCGGGGGTATTATCGACCACCTACGAGCAGTACTTC
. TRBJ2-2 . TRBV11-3 CASSSPGEEPNTGELFF TGTGCCAGCAGCTCACCGGGGGAGGAACCGAACACCGGGGAGCTGTTTTTT
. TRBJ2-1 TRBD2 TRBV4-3 CASSQDIAAGNEQFF TGCGCCAGCAGCCAAGATATCGCAGCGGGGAATGAGCAGTTCTTC
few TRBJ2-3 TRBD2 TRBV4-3 CASSQRTSGITDTQYF TGCGCCAGCAGCCAGAGGACTAGCGGAATCACAGATACGCAGTATTTT
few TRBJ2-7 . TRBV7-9 CASSSLGTPSSYEQYF TGTGCCAGCAGCTCGCTCGGGACTCCCTCCTCCTACGAGCAGTACTTC
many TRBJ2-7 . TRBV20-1 CSARLVDHLEQYF TGCAGTGCTAGACTCGTCGACCACTTGGAGCAGTACTTC